This is a list of T cell receptor beta chains from one sample in a study of blood T cells in healthy people across ages. TCRdb ran MiXCR on the 5' RACE reads and lists one entry per CDR3 protein. The data contain roughly 1.9 million distinct CDR3 sequences, roughly 43% of them singletons. Specimen: blood. Receptor source: a human donor in good health. CDR3s include the opening cysteine and the closing phenylalanine or tryptophan. Each record gives: J gene, clone size, CDR3 length, V gene, D gene, CDR3 DNA, CDR3 protein. The D gene is left open where the match is weak. Rows give clone size only sometimes, using once, few, many, or a class for an expanded clone.

J: TRBJ2-1
size: NA
length: 14
V: TRBV11-2
D: NA
DNA: TGTGCCAGCACCACAGGGCAGTTACAAGAGACCCAGTTCTTC
CDR3: CASTTGQLQETQFF

J: TRBJ2-3
size: NA
length: 16
V: TRBV12-3/TRBV12-4
D: NA
DNA: TGTGCCAGCAGTTTAGGGTCCGGGGCAGGAGAAACGACGCAGGATTTT
CDR3: CASSLGSGAGETTQDF

J: TRBJ2-3
size: few
length: 17
V: TRBV15
D: TRBD2
DNA: TGTGCCACCAGCAGAGGATTAGCGGGGCAGGGGACAGATACGCAGTATTTT
CDR3: CATSRGLAGQGTDTQYF

J: TRBJ1-4
size: few
length: 16
V: TRBV5-1
D: TRBD1
DNA: TGCGCCAGCAGCTTCGGACAGGGCGAGTGGTGGGAAAAACTGTTTTTT
CDR3: CASSFGQGEWWEKLFF

J: TRBJ1-1
size: NA
length: 13
V: TRBV7-6
D: NA
DNA: TGTGCCAGCAGCTTAGCCGGGGTCCGTGAAGCTTTCTTT
CDR3: CASSLAGVREAFF

J: TRBJ1-1
size: once
length: 13
V: TRBV12-3/TRBV12-4
D: NA
DNA: TGTGCCAGCAGTCCCCGACATCTCCATAGAGCTTTCTTT
CDR3: CASSPRHLHRAFF

J: TRBJ1-1
size: NA
length: 12
V: TRBV9
D: NA
DNA: TGTGCCAGCAGCGTCGAAGGGAACGAAGCTTTCTTT
CDR3: CASSVEGNEAFF

J: TRBJ1-2
size: few
length: 12
V: TRBV20-1
D: NA
DNA: TGCAGTGCCAGATGGAGCTACTATGGCTACACCTTC
CDR3: CSARWSYYGYTF

J: TRBJ2-5
size: many
length: 13
V: TRBV12-5
D: NA
DNA: TGTGCTAGTGGTTCTGGGGCAGGGGAGACCCAGTACTTC
CDR3: CASGSGAGETQYF

J: TRBJ1-2
size: NA
length: 13
V: TRBV20-1
D: NA
DNA: TGCAGTGCTTATGGACAGATACTCTATGGCTACACCTTC
CDR3: CSAYGQILYGYTF

J: TRBJ2-5
size: few
length: 12
V: TRBV12-3/TRBV12-4
D: NA
DNA: TGTGCCAGCAGTTTTGATGTAGAGGCCCAGTACTTC
CDR3: CASSFDVEAQYF

J: TRBJ2-5
size: few
length: 18
V: TRBV7-9
D: TRBD2
DNA: TGTGCCAGCACCTACATTGGGCCATTACTAGCGGGCAAAGAGACCCAGTACTTC
CDR3: CASTYIGPLLAGKETQYF

J: TRBJ2-3
size: few
length: 14
V: TRBV29-1
D: NA
DNA: TGCAGCGTTTCGGACGGGGGTTTCACAGATACGCAGTATTTT
CDR3: CSVSDGGFTDTQYF

J: TRBJ2-4
size: few
length: 17
V: TRBV7-2
D: NA
DNA: TGTGCCAGCAGCTTAGGAATTCCCAGGGGCAGACAAAACATTCAGTACTTC
CDR3: CASSLGIPRGRQNIQYF

J: TRBJ2-5
size: few
length: 18
V: TRBV7-6
D: TRBD2
DNA: TGTGCCAGCAGCTTTAACGGCGGGGCTAGCGGACACCAAGAGACCCAGTACTTC
CDR3: CASSFNGGASGHQETQYF

J: TRBJ2-3
size: NA
length: 16
V: TRBV4-3
D: NA
DNA: TGCGCCAGCAGCCACCTCGAAGGAGACAACACAGATACGCAGTATTTT
CDR3: CASSHLEGDNTDTQYF

J: TRBJ2-1
size: NA
length: 15
V: TRBV28
D: TRBD2
DNA: TGTGCCGGCAGTTTAATAAGCGGGGGCTACAATGAGCAGTTCTTC
CDR3: CAGSLISGGYNEQFF

J: TRBJ2-7
size: NA
length: 14
V: TRBV29-1
D: NA
DNA: TGCAGCGTTGAAGATGAATCAGGGGCCGGCGAGCAGTACTTC
CDR3: CSVEDESGAGEQYF

J: TRBJ2-1
size: few
length: 13
V: TRBV7-2
D: NA
DNA: TGTGCCAGCAGCTTAGAGCAGTTTAGTGAGCAGTTCTTC
CDR3: CASSLEQFSEQFF

J: TRBJ2-5
size: few
length: 15
V: TRBV12-3/TRBV12-4
D: TRBD2
DNA: TGTGCCAGCAGCCCACTAGCGGGGGGGACGGAGACCCAGTACTTC
CDR3: CASSPLAGGTETQYF

J: TRBJ1-2
size: NA
length: 12
V: TRBV5-1
D: NA
DNA: TGCGCCAGCAGCCCGATTGAGTATGGCTACACCTTC
CDR3: CASSPIEYGYTF

J: TRBJ2-1
size: few
length: 13
V: TRBV7-2
D: NA
DNA: TGTGCCAGCAGCTCCGGGGTTCCCAATGAGCAGTTCTTC
CDR3: CASSSGVPNEQFF

J: TRBJ2-3
size: NA
length: 17
V: TRBV4-3
D: TRBD1
DNA: TGCGCCAGCAGCCAAGTGTTGGGACAGCCTAGCACAGATACGCAGTATTTT
CDR3: CASSQVLGQPSTDTQYF